These 23 T cell receptor beta chains originate from one sample sequenced in a study of shared clonotypes between healthy human individuals. The data were produced by immunoSEQ multiplex PCR, yet TCRdb's version contains in-frame clones alone and is incomplete. The sample has around 1.4 million clones, approximately 98.5% seen once. Sequenced sample: naive CD4+ T cells sorted from blood. Specified subset: CD45RA+ positively selected. The source of these receptors is a man aged 25-45 years in good health.

V usage is TRBV28 and J usage is TRBJ2-7; 11 bases are a match to TRBD1. V shed 8 bases, J shed 7 bases, and the junction held 7 bases outside the gene matches. From germline, CDR1 is MDHEN and CDR2 SYDVKM. This CDR3 region has 13 residues. This CDR3 is CASGGQGAREQYF. CDR3 in DNA: TGTGCCAGCGGTGGACAGGGGGCAAGGGAGCAGTACTTC.

V and J are TRBV5-1 and TRBJ2-1; TRBD2 matches at 9 bases. The CDR3 spans 15 residues. J lost 5 bases, V lost 4 bases, and 7 bases had no gene match. CDR1 is SGHRS, CDR2 YFSETQ, per germline. The CDR3 DNA reads TGCGCCAGCAGCCCGGGACTAGCTGGCAACAATGAGCAGTTCTTC. Protein: CASSPGLAGNNEQFF.

The chain employs TRBV4-2 and TRBJ2-3; 10 bases are shared with TRBD2. Losses at the gene ends were 0 bases for V and 1 base for J; bases not matched to a gene: 4. The CDR3 is made up of 17 amino acids. Germline V lookup: CDR1 LGHNA, CDR2 YNFKEQ. The CDR3 DNA reads as TGTGCCAGCAGCCAAGATTCTAGCGGGGGAGGCACAGATACGCAGTATTTT. This sequence encodes CASSQDSSGGGTDTQYF.

Notes on this clone: The same CDR3 also results from other DNA sequences found in this sample. The chain carries TRBV6-5 and TRBJ2-7; 8 positions agree with TRBD1. Trimming took 5 bases from V and 3 from J; bases not matched to a gene: 3. The germline CDR1 and CDR2 sequences are MNHEY and SVGAGI. This CDR3 is built from 13 residues. CDR3 DNA: TGTGCCAGCAGTCGAGGACAGGGCTACGAGCAGTACTTC. This translates into CASSRGQGYEQYF.

In DNA form, the CDR3 reads TGTGCCAGCAGCTTAGTGCTGGCAGATACGCAGTATTTT. Amino acids: CASSLVLADTQYF. The chain links TRBV11-2 to TRBJ2-3; D is unclear. V lost 1 base and J 4 bases, leaving 6 bases between the germline ends. CDR1 is SGHAT, CDR2 FQNNGV, per germline. The CDR3 is made up of 13 amino acids.

The rearrangement joins TRBV6-1 to TRBJ1-2, with D unclear. The CDR3 extends over 12 amino acids. The germline CDR1 and CDR2 sequences are MNHNS and SASEGT. V was clipped by 7 bases and J by 4 bases, with 10 bases between them. CDR3 coding DNA: TGTGCCAGCACGCTTCACCCCTATGGCTACACCTTC. This sequence encodes CASTLHPYGYTF.

The chain recombines TRBV7-9 with TRBJ2-5; D is unclear. The V and J ends lost 2 bases and 2 bases respectively, with 12 bases between them. This CDR3 comprises 15 residues. Germline CDR1 SEHNR, CDR2 FQNEAQ (reference sequence). The CDR3 spells CASSLWIQAQETQYF. CDR3 nucleotides: TGTGCCAGCAGCTTATGGATTCAGGCTCAAGAGACCCAGTACTTC.

This sequence joins TRBV14 and TRBJ2-1; D is undetermined. Germline V gives CDR1 SGHDN, CDR2 FVKESK. CDR3 length equals 14 residues. The germline V and J ends were trimmed by 4 bases and 8 bases, with 15 bases remaining between them. CDR3 sequence (DNA): TGTGCCAGCAGCCCCGGTCGAATCCGGGATGAGCAGTTCTTC. Translated: CASSPGRIRDEQFF. The full variable domain, with the rest looked up from reference TRBV14 and TRBJ2-1, is EAGVTQFPSHSVIEKGQTVTLRCDPISGHDNLYWYRRVMGKEIKFLLHFVKESKQDESGMPNNRFLAERTGGTYSTLKVQPAELEDSGVYFCASSPGRIRDEQFFGPGTRLTVL.

This rearrangement joins TRBV5-4 to TRBJ2-3, with D unclear. This CDR3 contains 14 residues. Germline values: CDR1 SGHNT, CDR2 YYREEE (reference sequence). Trimming removed 0 bases from V and 3 bases from J, with 8 bases in between. The CDR3 is CASSLDSVTDTQYF. CDR3 coding DNA: TGTGCCAGCAGCTTGGACAGTGTAACAGATACGCAGTATTTT.

The chain uses TRBV18 and TRBJ2-2; D might be TRBD2 (5 bases). V was cut by 3 bases and J by 6 bases, with 17 bases left in between. Germline CDR1 KGHSH, CDR2 LQKENI. CDR3 length equals 16 residues. For the CDR3, the DNA is TGTGCCAGCTCACCGACTATGGCCCAGGCCCCCGGGGAGCTGTTTTTT. It is translated as CASSPTMAQAPGELFF. Drawing the rest from reference TRBV18 and TRBJ2-2, the complete variable domain is NAGVMQNPRHLVRRRGQEARLRCSPMKGHSHVYWYRQLPEEGLKFMVYLQKENIIDESGMPKERFSAEFPKEGPSILRIQQVVRGDSAAYFCASSPTMAQAPGELFFGEGSRLTVL.

The V and J genes are TRBV5-1 and TRBJ1-1, with a tentative D call TRBD1 (6 bases). CDR3 size: 14 residues. Between the trimmed V and J ends, which lost 4 bases and 6 bases, there was a span of 16 bases. The V gene's germline CDR1 is SGHRS and CDR2 YFSETQ. In DNA, the CDR3 is TGCGCCAGCAGCGTGTACTATCAGGGGTCTGAAGCTTTCTTT. It yields the protein CASSVYYQGSEAFF.

The V and J genes are TRBV27 and TRBJ2-2; tentatively, D is TRBD2 (7 bases). Germline V lookup: CDR1 MNHEY, CDR2 SMNVEV (reference sequence). V was trimmed by 3 bases and J by 5 bases, leaving 13 bases between them. This CDR3 contains 15 residues. CDR3 nucleotides: TGTGCCAGCAGTTTGTGGGGGGGCGGGACCGGGGAGCTGTTTTTT. Its translation is CASSLWGGGTGELFF.

The J gene is TRBJ2-7, the V gene TRBV15; TRBD1 matches at 10 bases. V was pared by 4 bases and J by 3 bases, with 3 bases of the junction left unmatched. This CDR3 has 14 amino acids. Germline V CDR1 and CDR2: LNHNV, YYDKDF (reference sequence). The CDR3 sequence: CATSKTGGIYEQYF. CDR3 bases: TGTGCCACCAGCAAGACAGGGGGCATCTACGAGCAGTACTTC.

V and J are TRBV11-2 and TRBJ1-5; D is undetermined. The CDR3 is made up of 13 amino acids. The V gene's germline CDR1 is SGHAT and CDR2 FQNNGV. V shed 0 bases and J shed 6 bases, with 6 bases lying between them. In DNA, the CDR3 is TGTGCCAGCAGCTTAGACTGGAGTCAGCCCCAGCATTTT. It encodes CASSLDWSQPQHF.

The V and J genes are TRBV5-6 and TRBJ2-1, with TRBD1 as a possible D gene (6 bases). Germline assignment: CDR1 SGHDT and CDR2 YYEEEE. V was clipped by 4 bases and J by 4 bases, with 21 bases between them. The CDR3 spans 17 residues. The CDR3 reads CASSLLTGTPTYNEQFF. Written as DNA, the CDR3 is TGTGCCAGCAGCCTCCTTACCGGGACACCTACGTACAATGAGCAGTTCTTC.

Comment on this clone: Other nucleotide sequences in the sample specify the same CDR3. The chain couples TRBV7-3 to TRBJ2-3; maybe TRBD1 (6 bases). With 5 bases removed from V and 0 bases from J, the gap between germline ends came to 9 bases. CDR1 and CDR2 from the germline V gene are SGHTA and FQGTGA. The CDR3 contains 14 residues. In nucleotides, the CDR3 is TGTGCCAGCAGCCCGGGACAAAGCACAGATACGCAGTATTTT. Translating it yields CASSPGQSTDTQYF. Supplemented by reference TRBV7-3 and TRBJ2-3, the full variable domain reads GAGVSQTPSNKVTEKGKYVELRCDPISGHTALYWYRQSLGQGPEFLIYFQGTGAADDSGLPNDRFFAVRPEGSVSTLKIQRTERGDSAVYLCASSPGQSTDTQYFGPGTRLTVL.

A single count supports this clone. The chain is built from TRBV19 and TRBJ1-5; 10 bases fit TRBD1. The J segment lost 6 bases and the V segment lost 2 bases, leaving 7 bases of the junction unmatched. The germline V gene encodes CDR1 LNHDA and CDR2 SQIVND (reference sequence). This CDR3 region has 16 residues. The DNA of the CDR3 is TGTGCCAGTAGTATATCGGACAGGGGGTGGGTTCAGCCCCAGCATTTT. This gives the protein CASSISDRGWVQPQHF.

Turning to this clone: The same CDR3 is also encoded by other DNA sequences in this sample. The V gene is TRBV28, the J gene TRBJ2-7; the match to TRBD1 covers 8 bases. CDR1 MDHEN and CDR2 SYDVKM come from the germline V gene. The CDR3 has 13 amino acids. V was clipped by 5 bases and J by 2 bases; unmatched bases: 2. The CDR3: CASSRTGTYEQYF. In DNA, the CDR3 is TGTGCCAGCAGTCGGACAGGGACCTACGAGCAGTACTTC.

This rearrangement joins TRBV10-2 to TRBJ2-5; D is uncertain. This CDR3 is 12 amino acids long. The germline gives CDR1 WSHSY, CDR2 SAAADI. V was clipped by 5 bases and J by 0 bases, with 4 bases between them. The CDR3: CASSSNQETQYF. The CDR3 DNA is TGCGCCAGCAGTAGCAACCAAGAGACCCAGTACTTC.

A single count supports this clone. This chain links TRBV7-2 with TRBJ2-7, with 10 bases matching TRBD2. The CDR3 contains 16 residues. V was clipped by 1 base and J by 4 bases; unmatched bases: 7. Germline assignment: CDR1 SGHTA and CDR2 FQGNSA. DNA for the CDR3: TGTGCCAGCAGCTTAGGGAATGCAGCGGGAGGGTACGAGCAGTACTTC. Amino acid sequence: CASSLGNAAGGYEQYF. Supplemented by reference TRBV7-2 and TRBJ2-7, the full variable domain reads GAGVSQSPSNKVTEKGKDVELRCDPISGHTALYWYRQSLGQGLEFLIYFQGNSAPDKSGLPSDRFSAERTGGSVSTLTIQRTQQEDSAVYLCASSLGNAAGGYEQYFGPGTRLTVT.

The genes are TRBV7-4 and TRBJ1-1; no firm D call. CDR3 length: 10 residues. Trimming removed 0 bases at V and 8 bases at J, with 1 base between. Germline V gene data show CDR1 as SGHVT and CDR2 as SQSDAQ. CDR3 protein: CASSLAEAFF. The CDR3 DNA reads TGTGCCAGCAGCTTAGCAGAAGCTTTCTTT.

In the case of this clone: Different DNA sequences within this sample yield the same CDR3. The chain links TRBV28 to TRBJ2-7; the D gene is possibly TRBD1 (5 bases). V was clipped by 2 bases and J by 3 bases, with 11 bases between them. This CDR3 comprises 14 residues. Germline lookup yields CDR1 MDHEN and CDR2 SYDVKM. The CDR3 loop is CASSLRGFSYEQYF. The CDR3, as DNA: TGTGCCAGCAGTTTAAGGGGATTCAGCTACGAGCAGTACTTC.

The chain joins TRBV9 to TRBJ1-2; TRBD1 matches 8 bases. This CDR3 has 12 amino acids. The germline CDR1 and CDR2 sequences are SGDLS and YYNGEE. The J segment lost 8 bases and the V segment lost 9 bases, leaving 9 bases of the junction unmatched. The CDR3: CATSDRAGGYTF. CDR3 bases: TGTGCCACCTCGGACAGGGCCGGCGGCTACACCTTC. The complete variable domain, with remaining parts taken from reference TRBV9 and TRBJ1-2, reads DSGVTQTPKHLITATGQRVTLRCSPRSGDLSVYWYQQSLDQGLQFLIQYYNGEERAKGNILERFSAQQFPDLHSELNLSSLELGDSALYFCATSDRAGGYTFGSGTRLTVV.